This T cell receptor (beta chain) is drawn from a study of somatic mutations in cytotoxic T cells in rheumatoid arthritis. Points from the study as a whole: CD8+ clonality increased with age in rheumatoid arthritis patients but not in healthy controls.

V lost 1 base, J lost 6 bases, and 9 bases lay in between. CDR1 is LGHNA, CDR2 YSLEER, per germline. The CDR3 is 14 amino acids. Both CD4+ and CD8+ cells were separated through positive magnetic bead selection, and their purity was verified using flow cytometry. Measured with immunoSEQ multiplex PCR; TCRdb has only the in-frame clones, and not every one. The repertoire holds about 18,000 clones, with around 79% as singletons. As concerns this clone: Its antigen is not identified.

Source material: CD8+ T cells sorted from blood. This chain connects TRBV4-3 to TRBJ2-2; D unclear. This clonotype was sampled from an adult with rheumatoid arthritis. In DNA, the CDR3 is TGCGCCAGCAGCCAAGGGGATCCCGCCGGGGAGCTGTTTTTT. Translation gives CASSQGDPAGELFF.